This is a list of T cell receptor beta chains from one sample in a study of blood T cells in healthy people across ages. MiXCR, run by TCRdb on the 5' RACE reads, gives a single entry per CDR3 protein. This sample has approximately 900,000 distinct CDR3 sequences, with almost 30% found just once. These data were also filed under a second study, of T cells of mothers and their children.

Specimen: blood. The receptors were gathered from a woman aged 40-49 years in good health. Each CDR3 is given with its conserved first and last residue. A D gene is named only where the DNA matches it firmly. Clone size is not always given. Where it is, it says once, few, many or a class for expanded clones.

clone size: NA; V gene: TRBV9; J gene: TRBJ1-2; D gene: TRBD1; CDR3 DNA: TGTGCCAGCCGCGGAACAGGGGCTAACTATGGCTACACCTTC; CDR3 protein: CASRGTGANYGYTF
clone size: NA; V gene: TRBV12-3/TRBV12-4; J gene: TRBJ1-1; D gene: TRBD1; CDR3 DNA: TGTGCCAGCAGTGACCAAGGGACAGAGAACACTGAAGCTTTCTTT; CDR3 protein: CASSDQGTENTEAFF
clone size: many; V gene: TRBV5-6; J gene: TRBJ2-7; D gene: NA; CDR3 DNA: TGTGCCAGCAGCTTGGGTGGGTACTCCTACGAGCAGTACTTC; CDR3 protein: CASSLGGYSYEQYF
clone size: NA; V gene: TRBV7-2; J gene: TRBJ2-2; D gene: TRBD1; CDR3 DNA: TGTGCCAGCAGCCTAGACTGGACAGGAAACGCGAACACCGGGGAGCTGTTTTTT; CDR3 protein: CASSLDWTGNANTGELFF
clone size: few; V gene: TRBV2; J gene: TRBJ2-2; D gene: NA; CDR3 DNA: TGTGCCAGCGCGTTGAGGCTTTCCACCGGGGAGCTGTTTTTT; CDR3 protein: CASALRLSTGELFF
clone size: NA; V gene: TRBV30; J gene: TRBJ1-1; D gene: NA; CDR3 DNA: TGTGCCTGGACCGAAGGGGCTGAAGCTTTCTTT; CDR3 protein: CAWTEGAEAFF
clone size: many; V gene: TRBV5-4; J gene: TRBJ1-2; D gene: TRBD1; CDR3 DNA: TGTGCCAGCAGCTTGCATCAGGGACAGGCCTATGGCTACACCTTC; CDR3 protein: CASSLHQGQAYGYTF
clone size: many; V gene: TRBV6-2/TRBV6-3; J gene: TRBJ2-3; D gene: NA; CDR3 DNA: TGTGCCAGCAGTTCCCCGACGCCCTGGGCGTATTTT; CDR3 protein: CASSSPTPWAYF
clone size: few; V gene: TRBV28; J gene: TRBJ2-3; D gene: TRBD2; CDR3 DNA: TGTGCCAGCAGTTTAGTAAGAGGCGGGGGGGGCGCAGATACGCAGTATTTT; CDR3 protein: CASSLVRGGGGADTQYF
clone size: NA; V gene: TRBV20-1; J gene: TRBJ2-6; D gene: NA; CDR3 DNA: TGCAGTGCTAGAGAAACTCCCTTGGGAACTGGGGCCAACGTCCTGACTTTC; CDR3 protein: CSARETPLGTGANVLTF
clone size: NA; V gene: TRBV6-2/TRBV6-3; J gene: TRBJ2-7; D gene: NA; CDR3 DNA: TGTGCCAGCAGACCCTCGGCCAATTTATTATCCTACGAGCAGTACTTC; CDR3 protein: CASRPSANLLSYEQYF
clone size: NA; V gene: TRBV20-1; J gene: TRBJ1-1; D gene: TRBD1; CDR3 DNA: TGCAGTGCTAGAGAGACGACAGGGGACACTGAAGCTTTCTTT; CDR3 protein: CSARETTGDTEAFF